The TCR beta chain described here comes from a study of identical twins. This clonotype was found a few times. Its antigen is unidentified. Study results and caveats: In zero-insertion analyses, partial confounding could arise from invariant MAIT and iNKT cells.

cDNA molecules carried unique molecular identifiers, and template switching added a universal primer site. One entry per CDR3 protein, called by TCRdb with MiXCR from the 5' RACE reads. The sample lists some 500,000 distinct CDR3 sequences, approximately 14% occurring once. Per germline, CDR1 LGHNA and CDR2 YSLEER. The CDR3 runs 18 residues. The junction had 15 bases not matched to a gene; V was cut back by 4 bases and J by 4 bases. This sample was shared with a second study, whose subject was yellow fever vaccine responses in identical twins.

The genes are TRBV4-3 and TRBJ2-5, with 10 bases lining up with TRBD2. The sequencing sample was made of CD4+ T cells sorted from blood. This TCR was sampled from a woman aged 18 to 35 in good health. The CDR3 coding sequence is TGCGCCAGCAGCCGCACTGCTAACCCTAGCGGGAGTGTAGAGACCCAGTACTTC. This gives the protein CASSRTANPSGSVETQYF.